This T cell receptor (beta chain) was obtained from a study of blood T cell repertoires in COVID-19. Across the whole study: The United States, Italy and Spain provided the acute and convalescent COVID-19 samples. PBMCs, B-cell-depleted T cells, or T cells were the source of the cDNA or gDNA that made up the material.

Authors' methods: Quantification of nucleated cells was approximated via reference gene primer amplification. Libraries were prepared by immunoSEQ multiplex PCR; TCRdb keeps only in-frame clonotypes and omits some of them. From that table come the V and J calls and clone size; the DNA was used to work out D and trimming. The table has 200,000 to 250,000 clones, around 84% seen once. Germline V lookup: CDR1 SQVTM, CDR2 ANQGSEA. The CDR3 runs 11 residues. Only a few counts were recorded for this clone. One end of the junction does not line up with germline, which may come from a read error. This TCR came from a woman aged 80 or older with active or convalescent COVID-19. The V and J genes are TRBV29-1 and TRBJ2-7, with D possibly matching TRBD2 (5 bases). Sequencing was performed on peripheral blood. The CDR3 protein is CSVESYTGENF. CDR3 nucleotide sequence: TGCAGCGTTGAATCGTATACCGGGGAGAACTTC.